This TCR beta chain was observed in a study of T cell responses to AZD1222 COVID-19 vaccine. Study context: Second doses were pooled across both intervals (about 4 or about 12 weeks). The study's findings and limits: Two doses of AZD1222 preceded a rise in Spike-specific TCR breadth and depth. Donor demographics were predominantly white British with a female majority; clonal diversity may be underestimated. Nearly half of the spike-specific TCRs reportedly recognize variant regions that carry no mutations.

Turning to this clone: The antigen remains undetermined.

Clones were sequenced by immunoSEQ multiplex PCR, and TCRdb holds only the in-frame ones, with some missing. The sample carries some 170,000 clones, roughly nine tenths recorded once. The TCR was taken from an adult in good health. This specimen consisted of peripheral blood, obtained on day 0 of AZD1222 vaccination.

CDR3 sequence reads: CASSTYYEQYF. The CDR3 bases are TGTGCCAGCAGCACGTACTACGAGCAGTACTTC. V usage is TRBV3-1 (or the pseudogene TRBV3-2) and J usage is TRBJ2-7; D is undetermined. V lost 5 bases to trimming and J lost 3 bases, with 5 bases between them. This CDR3 region has 11 residues. Germline CDR1 and CDR2: LGHDT and YNNKEL (reference sequence).